This is a list of T cell receptor beta chains from one sample in a study of response to subunit inactivated influenza vaccine. TCRdb ran MiXCR on the RT-PCR reads and lists one entry per CDR3 protein. There are 200,000 to 300,000 distinct CDR3 sequences in the sample; 12% occur only once, and under 10% lies in the top ten. The sequencing used non-naive T cells sorted from PBMCs, collected 14 to 15 days before vaccination. These TCRs come from a man aged 50 to 60 who received an inactivated influenza vaccine. The CDR3 runs from the conserved cysteine through the conserved F or W. The D gene is left open where the match is weak. Clone size is not always given. Where it is, it says once, few, many or a class for expanded clones.

length: 13; V: TRBV2; D: TRBD1; size: NA; J: TRBJ2-7; CDR3: CAGRSAGGSEQYF; DNA: TGTGCCGGACGAAGTGCAGGGGGTTCCGAGCAGTACTTC
length: 15; V: TRBV10-3; D: TRBD1; size: NA; J: TRBJ2-7; CDR3: CAIRAGTANPYEQYF; DNA: TGTGCCATCAGAGCCGGGACAGCAAATCCCTACGAGCAGTACTTC
length: 15; V: TRBV6-2/TRBV6-3; D: TRBD2; size: few; J: TRBJ2-1; CDR3: CASSYRTGTSGEQFF; DNA: TGTGCCAGCAGTTACCGTACCGGGACTAGCGGTGAGCAGTTCTTC
length: 14; V: TRBV4-1; D: NA; size: NA; J: TRBJ1-1; CDR3: CASSQDLGVTEAFF; DNA: TGCGCCAGCAGCCAAGATCTTGGAGTGACTGAAGCTTTCTTT
length: 13; V: TRBV12-3/TRBV12-4; D: NA; size: NA; J: TRBJ2-5; CDR3: CASTSGGQETQYF; DNA: TGTGCCAGCACCTCTGGGGGGCAAGAGACCCAGTACTTC
length: 17; V: TRBV12-3/TRBV12-4; D: TRBD1; size: NA; J: TRBJ1-1; CDR3: CASSRAGQGASATEAFF; DNA: TGTGCCAGCAGCCGTGCTGGACAGGGGGCCTCGGCCACTGAAGCTTTCTTT
length: 14; V: TRBV20-1; D: NA; size: NA; J: TRBJ2-1; CDR3: CSASHFSSYNEQFF; DNA: TGCAGTGCTAGTCACTTTTCCTCCTACAATGAGCAGTTCTTC
length: 17; V: TRBV11-3; D: NA; size: NA; J: TRBJ2-5; CDR3: CASSKNRWDLYQETQYF; DNA: TGTGCCAGCAGCAAAAATCGTTGGGACTTGTACCAAGAGACCCAGTACTTC
length: 14; V: TRBV5-1; D: NA; size: NA; J: TRBJ1-4; CDR3: CASNYGGTNEKLFF; DNA: TGCGCCAGCAACTACGGGGGGACTAATGAAAAACTGTTTTTT
length: 13; V: TRBV5-4; D: NA; size: few; J: TRBJ1-1; CDR3: CASSLKGGTEAFF; DNA: TGTGCCAGCAGCTTGAAGGGGGGCACTGAAGCTTTCTTT
length: 16; V: TRBV4-3; D: NA; size: NA; J: TRBJ1-1; CDR3: CASSQVGNGGRTEAFF; DNA: TGCGCCAGCAGCCAAGTAGGAAATGGGGGGCGAACTGAAGCTTTCTTT
length: 14; V: TRBV5-1; D: TRBD1; size: NA; J: TRBJ1-2; CDR3: CASSLDRGAQGYTF; DNA: TGCGCCAGCAGCTTGGACAGGGGGGCTCAAGGCTACACCTTC
length: 15; V: TRBV5-1; D: NA; size: few; J: TRBJ2-7; CDR3: CASSLVRGLNYEQYF; DNA: TGCGCCAGCAGCTTGGTCAGGGGTTTGAACTACGAGCAGTACTTC
length: 15; V: TRBV18; D: NA; size: NA; J: TRBJ1-6; CDR3: CASSPARDRNSPLHF; DNA: TGTGCCAGCTCACCGGCTCGGGACCGCAATTCACCCCTCCACTTT
length: 11; V: TRBV28; D: NA; size: NA; J: TRBJ1-2; CDR3: CASHSIYGYTF; DNA: TGTGCCAGCCACAGTATTTATGGCTACACCTTC
length: 17; V: TRBV19; D: TRBD2; size: NA; J: TRBJ2-1; CDR3: CASGIVASGSSYNEQFF; DNA: TGTGCCAGTGGTATAGTTGCTAGCGGGAGCTCCTACAATGAGCAGTTCTTC
length: 14; V: TRBV4-1; D: NA; size: few; J: TRBJ2-5; CDR3: CASSQDWAVETQYF; DNA: TGCGCCAGCAGCCAAGATTGGGCCGTGGAGACCCAGTACTTC